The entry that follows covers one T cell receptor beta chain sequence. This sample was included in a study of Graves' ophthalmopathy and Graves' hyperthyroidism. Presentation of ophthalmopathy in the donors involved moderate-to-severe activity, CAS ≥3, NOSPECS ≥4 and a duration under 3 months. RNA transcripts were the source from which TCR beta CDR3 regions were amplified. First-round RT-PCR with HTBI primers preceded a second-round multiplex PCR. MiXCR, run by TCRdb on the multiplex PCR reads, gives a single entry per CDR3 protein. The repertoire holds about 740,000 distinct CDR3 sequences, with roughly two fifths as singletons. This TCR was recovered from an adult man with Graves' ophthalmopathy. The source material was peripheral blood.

The CDR3 DNA sequence: TGCAGCTTCTTTAGGGGGGTCACAGATACGCAGTATTTT. It encodes CSFFRGVTDTQYF. The chain links TRBV29-1 to TRBJ2-3; D is tentatively TRBD1 or TRBD2 (6 bases each). This CDR3 is 13 amino acids long. V lost 8 bases, J lost 2 bases, and 14 bases lay in between. Germline V lookup: CDR1 SQVTM, CDR2 ANQGSEA.